This paragraph reports one TCR beta chain. Only in-frame clones appear in the TCRdb table, and some are missing; sequencing was by immunoSEQ multiplex PCR. The sample contains under 350,000 clones, about nine tenths of which appear only once. V lost 4 bases and J lost 4; bases outside the gene matches: 9. The CDR3 loop spans 16 amino acids. Germline V gene lookup returns CDR1 SGHTA and CDR2 FQGNSA. These data are taken from a study of blood T cell repertoires in COVID-19. Donors in Cohort 3 counted as recovered after two negative PCRs, clearance, or symptom resolution. Sequencing input: PBMCs or T cells enriched from blood (not recorded which). The genes are TRBV7-2 and TRBJ2-1; TRBD2 agrees at 8 bases. The clonotype comes from a man younger than 40 who had recovered from COVID-19. CDR3 amino acids: CASSSNSGNLYNEQFF. In DNA, the CDR3 is TGTGCCAGCAGCTCCAATAGCGGGAACCTTTACAATGAGCAGTTCTTC.